The 23 T cell receptor beta chains reported below all come from one sample, sequenced in a study of blood T cells in healthy people across ages. Then a second PCR, running roughly 7 to 12 cycles, was carried out with a sample-barcoded 5' primer and a J-beta primer mix. TCRdb re-analysed the 5' RACE reads in MiXCR, keeping a single row per CDR3 protein. The sample lists around 990,000 distinct CDR3 sequences; approximately 38% were seen once. Sequenced sample: blood. The receptors stem from a man younger than 30 in good health.

The rearrangement uses TRBV20-1 and TRBJ2-7, with 7 bases that match TRBD2. The DNA end favors TRBJ2-5, so the J call may be wrong. The CDR3 runs 12 residues. Looked up from germline, CDR1 is DFQATT and CDR2 is SNEGSKA (reference sequence). The CDR3 nucleotides read TGCAGTGCTCTTTCGGGGGGAGAGACCCAGTACTTC. This gives the protein CSALSGGETQYF.

The genes are TRBV28 and TRBJ2-5; possibly TRBD1 for D (6 bases). CDR3 size: 14 residues. V lost 5 bases and J 2 bases, leaving 12 bases between the germline ends. Per germline, CDR1 MDHEN and CDR2 SYDVKM. CDR3 sequence: CASSALRGQETQYF. The CDR3 DNA reads TGTGCCAGCAGTGCCCTGAGGGGGCAAGAGACCCAGTACTTC.

The sample holds a few counts of this clonotype. In DNA, the CDR3 is TGCGCCAGCAGCCAATCGCGGGGTCAGCCCCAGCATTTT. Protein: CASSQSRGQPQHF. V is TRBV4-1 and J is TRBJ1-5; D gene unclear. V lost 2 bases, J lost 6 bases, and 8 bases lay in between. Germline CDR1 MGHRA, CDR2 YSYEKL. CDR3 length equals 13 residues.

The V gene is TRBV20-1, the J gene TRBJ1-1; TRBD1 might be the D (5 bases). Germline V lookup: CDR1 DFQATT, CDR2 SNEGSKA (reference sequence). CDR3 size: 16 residues. Between the trimmed V and J ends, which lost 2 bases and 1 base, there was a span of 17 bases. The chain's CDR3 is CSARPKGTSWNTEAFF. The CDR3 nucleotides read TGCAGTGCTAGACCTAAAGGGACTTCGTGGAACACTGAAGCTTTCTTT.

The chain uses TRBV7-2 and TRBJ1-1; no clear D. V dropped 5 bases and J dropped 4 bases, with 26 bases sitting between them. The CDR3 totals 18 residues. The germline gives CDR1 SGHTA, CDR2 FQGNSA. The chain's CDR3 is CASSLNGYTVGSGTEAFF. The CDR3 nucleotides are TGTGCCAGCAGCCTAAATGGCTACACCGTCGGTTCGGGCACTGAAGCTTTCTTT.

This clonotype was detected only a few times. This chain connects TRBV7-6 to TRBJ2-1, with D maybe TRBD1 (7 bases). This CDR3 spans 15 amino acids. V lost 6 bases, J lost 7 bases, and 19 bases lay in between. Germline assignment: CDR1 SGHVS and CDR2 FNYEAQ. The CDR3 loop reads CASSFLGSGGNEQFF. The CDR3 coding sequence is TGTGCCAGCAGTTTTTTAGGGTCAGGGGGGAATGAGCAGTTCTTC.

The chain uses TRBV24-1 and TRBJ1-5; 7 bases map to TRBD1. The germline CDR1 and CDR2 sequences are KGHDR and SFDVKD. The CDR3 contains 14 residues. V lost 7 bases and J lost 5; bases outside the gene matches: 7. The CDR3 loop is CATRAGTAYQPQHF. The CDR3 coding sequence is TGTGCCACCAGGGCCGGGACAGCCTATCAGCCCCAGCATTTT.

The chain employs TRBV7-9 and TRBJ1-1; no clear D. The CDR3 runs 14 residues. V dropped 5 bases and J dropped 0 bases, with 10 bases sitting between them. Per germline, CDR1 SEHNR and CDR2 FQNEAQ (reference sequence). The CDR3 is CASSRRRLNTEAFF. DNA of the CDR3: TGTGCCAGCAGCCGTCGACGGCTGAACACTGAAGCTTTCTTT.

This clonotype came up many times. The chain couples TRBV4-1 to TRBJ1-2; 8 positions match TRBD1. Germline V lookup: CDR1 MGHRA, CDR2 YSYEKL. CDR3 size: 16 residues. The junction had 10 bases not matched to a gene; V was cut back by 4 bases and J by 3 bases. DNA of the CDR3: TGCGCCAGCAGCCGTTCGTCGGGACAGGATCACTATGGCTACACCTTC. As protein: CASSRSSGQDHYGYTF.

The J gene is TRBJ2-1, the V gene TRBV20-1, with D maybe TRBD1 (5 bases). V lost 6 bases and J lost 7, with 16 bases in between. CDR3 length: 13 residues. Germline CDR1 is DFQATT and CDR2 is SNEGSKA (reference sequence). The CDR3 DNA reads as TGCAGTGCGGCCCGTCAGGGTAAGAATGAGCAGTTCTTC. It translates to CSAARQGKNEQFF.

This clonotype was seen only a few times. V gene TRBV3-1 combines with J gene TRBJ2-3; D is undetermined. The germline CDR1 and CDR2 sequences are LGHDT and YNNKEL (reference sequence). The V and J ends lost 0 bases and 4 bases respectively, with 17 bases between them. The CDR3 is made up of 17 amino acids. The CDR3 nucleotides read TGTGCCAGCAGCCAAGATGTGGGGTTTTCCATCCCAGATACGCAGTATTTT. Protein sequence: CASSQDVGFSIPDTQYF.

CDR3 loop: CASSQARDVSNEQFF. CDR3 in DNA: TGCGCCAGCAGCCAAGCCCGGGACGTCTCCAATGAGCAGTTCTTC. The chain uses TRBV4-3 and TRBJ2-1; D possibly uses TRBD1 or TRBD2 (5 bases each). This CDR3 is built from 15 residues. Per the germline V gene, CDR1 is LGHNA and CDR2 is YSLEER. The V and J ends lost 1 base and 6 bases respectively, with 13 bases between them.

Note on this clonotype: A much larger clone lies a single base off, so this may be a read error. The genes are TRBV11-2 and TRBJ2-1; TRBD1 agrees at 7 bases. The trim removed 5 bases at V and 6 bases at J, leaving 4 bases unmatched. The germline V gene encodes CDR1 SGHAT and CDR2 FQNNGV. The CDR3 contains 13 residues. Written as DNA, the CDR3 is TGTGCCAGCAGCGTAGGGGGCCCCAATGAGCAGTTCTTC. Its protein product is CASSVGGPNEQFF.

This clonotype was counted between two and nine times. The rearrangement links TRBV24-1 to TRBJ1-2; D is unclear. CDR1 and CDR2 from the germline V gene are KGHDR and SFDVKD. CDR3 size: 13 residues. Trimming left V 8 bases short and J 4 bases short, with 13 bases between. The CDR3 protein is CATTADEGYGYTF. The CDR3 nucleotides are TGTGCCACCACGGCAGACGAAGGCTATGGCTACACCTTC.

The J gene is TRBJ1-1, the V gene TRBV29-1; D might be TRBD1 (6 bases). Germline V CDR1 and CDR2: SQVTM, ANQGSEA. The CDR3 extends over 14 amino acids. Trimming removed 8 bases from V and 4 bases from J, with 20 bases in between. CDR3 residues: CSTSPRDKSTEAFF. The DNA of the CDR3 is TGCAGCACTAGCCCCCGGGACAAATCCACTGAAGCTTTCTTT.

Here the CDR3 reads CASRPDGTYGYTF. The CDR3 nucleotides read TGTGCCAGCAGACCGGACGGGACCTATGGCTACACCTTC. This rearrangement joins TRBV5-6 to TRBJ1-2, with D perhaps matching TRBD1 (5 bases). CDR1 and CDR2 (germline): SGHDT, YYEEEE. Trimming pared 5 bases from V and 4 bases from J, leaving 12 bases between. The CDR3 contains 13 residues.

The V and J genes are TRBV12-3 or TRBV12-4 and TRBJ1-5; D might be TRBD1 (5 bases). Trimming removed 6 bases from V and 5 bases from J, with 11 bases in between. This CDR3 is built from 13 residues. CDR3 residues: CASSLGGHQPQHF. The CDR3 bases are TGTGCCAGCAGCCTGGGGGGACATCAGCCCCAGCATTTT.

The chain combines TRBV9 with TRBJ2-5; the match to TRBD2 covers 7 bases. The junction had 7 bases not matched to a gene; V was cut back by 0 bases and J by 11 bases. The CDR3 has 13 residues. Germline CDR1 SGDLS, CDR2 YYNGEE. CDR3 nucleotide sequence: TGTGCCAGCAGCGTAGACCCGGGGCGGGAGCAGTACTTC. It encodes CASSVDPGREQYF. Looking up the rest from reference TRBV9 and TRBJ2-5 gives the full variable domain: DSGVTQTPKHLITATGQRVTLRCSPRSGDLSVYWYQQSLDQGLQFLIQYYNGEERAKGNILERFSAQQFPDLHSELNLSSLELGDSALYFCASSVDPGREQYFGPGTRLLVL.

DNA for the CDR3: TGTGCCAGCAGTTTCAGGGAAGGGCAGCCCCAGCATTTT. Translated: CASSFREGQPQHF. The rearrangement uses TRBV12-3 or TRBV12-4 and TRBJ1-5, with D possibly being TRBD1 (5 bases). Trimming took off 3 bases at V and 7 bases at J, with 10 bases between the two ends. The CDR3 is 13 amino acids.

The J gene is TRBJ2-4, the V gene TRBV3-1; D remains ambiguous. The CDR3 consists of 14 residues. In germline, CDR1 is LGHDT, CDR2 YNNKEL (reference sequence). The V end was cut by 4 bases, the J end by 2 bases, with 9 bases between. For the CDR3, the DNA is TGTGCCAGCAGCCCCCTGGGCTCCAAAAACATTCAGTACTTC. The encoded protein is CASSPLGSKNIQYF.

V gene TRBV3-1 combines with J gene TRBJ2-1; maybe TRBD1 (6 bases). The germline V and J ends were trimmed by 0 bases and 13 bases, with 25 bases remaining between them. Looked up from germline, CDR1 is LGHDT and CDR2 is YNNKEL (reference sequence). CDR3 length equals 17 residues. CDR3 bases: TGTGCCAGCAGCCAAGATAGGGGGACAATCGAACCTTTGGCCCAGTTCTTC. Amino acids: CASSQDRGTIEPLAQFF.

This clonotype has more than one count but fewer than ten. This rearrangement joins TRBV5-1 to TRBJ1-1; a weak D match, TRBD1 (5 bases). The V gene's germline CDR1 is SGHRS and CDR2 YFSETQ. Trimming removed 4 bases from V and 5 bases from J, with 15 bases in between. The CDR3 length is 14 residues. The CDR3 DNA sequence: TGCGCCAGCAGCCTAGCCCTAGGGGTTACTGAAGCTTTCTTT. The encoded protein is CASSLALGVTEAFF.

This chain joins TRBV6-5 and TRBJ1-4; possibly TRBD1 for D (6 bases). The V and J ends lost 6 bases and 7 bases respectively, with 18 bases between them. Germline V CDR1 and CDR2: MNHEY, SVGAGI. This CDR3 spans 15 amino acids. In DNA, the CDR3 is TGTGCCAGCAGAGGGGGGACACGACTAGGTGAAAAACTGTTTTTT. It is translated as CASRGGTRLGEKLFF.